This T cell receptor (beta chain) was sequenced for a study of blood T cell repertoires in COVID-19. V shed 3 bases and J 6 bases; nucleotides not matched to a gene: 11. This CDR3 is 16 amino acids long. Per germline, CDR1 SGHAT and CDR2 FQNNGV. The authors' processing: Scientists estimated how many nucleated cells there were by amplifying reference gene primers. The repertoire was sequenced with immunoSEQ multiplex PCR; TCRdb's copy has only in-frame clones and lacks some. The DNA was the basis for D and trimming; V, J and clone size are from that table. This table holds fewer than 650,000 clones, 85% to 90% found once.

This sequence originates from a woman in her forties or fifties with COVID-19, enrolled during active disease. The sample consisted of peripheral blood. The rearrangement uses TRBV11-2 and TRBJ1-1; 9 bases agree with TRBD1. The DNA of the CDR3 is TGTGCCAGCAGCTTTATGCCGGGACAGGGAAGGGCTGAAGCTTTCTTT. Protein: CASSFMPGQGRAEAFF.